What follows are 30 T cell receptor beta chains derived from one specimen sequenced in a study of blood T cell repertoires in COVID-19 (dated by TCRdb to the early 2020s). The method behind the library was the immunoSEQ multiplex PCR assay. TCRdb limited this immuneACCESS table to in-frame rearrangements with V and J called. A share of clones is missing; checked studies link under half to unresolved V genes, and the rest is unexplained. Across this sample there are more than 250,000 clones, with 87% seen only once. The ten largest clones represent around 6% of the sample. Material: PBMCs or T cells enriched from blood (not recorded which). The receptors shown here come from a woman aged 25 to 39 who had recovered from COVID-19.

The V gene is TRBV18, the J gene TRBJ1-5; the D is unclear. The germline gives CDR1 KGHSH, CDR2 LQKENI. V was trimmed by 5 bases and J by 8 bases, leaving 10 bases between them. The CDR3 length is 12 residues. The CDR3 region is CASSTGSEPQHF. DNA for the CDR3: TGTGCCAGCTCAACCGGGTCGGAGCCCCAGCATTTT.

The table lists this clone with a count of one. The chain couples TRBV24-1 to TRBJ1-2; no clear D gene. Germline CDR1 and CDR2: KGHDR and SFDVKD. The CDR3 length is 14 residues. V was trimmed by 4 bases and J by 1 base, leaving 9 bases between them. The CDR3 sequence is CATSDLTYNYGYTF. As DNA, the CDR3 is TGTGCCACCAGTGACCTGACATATAACTATGGCTACACCTTC.

The V gene is TRBV9, the J gene TRBJ2-7, with 10 bases fitting TRBD2. The germline gives CDR1 SGDLS, CDR2 YYNGEE. Trimming removed 0 bases from V and 1 base from J; junction bases left unmatched: 7. CDR3 length: 17 amino acids. CDR3 residues: CASSVGASGGLSYEQYF. DNA for the CDR3: TGTGCCAGCAGCGTAGGGGCTAGCGGGGGCCTATCCTACGAGCAGTACTTC. Supplemented by reference TRBV9 and TRBJ2-7, the full variable domain reads DSGVTQTPKHLITATGQRVTLRCSPRSGDLSVYWYQQSLDQGLQFLIQYYNGEERAKGNILERFSAQQFPDLHSELNLSSLELGDSALYFCASSVGASGGLSYEQYFGPGTRLTVT.

DNA for the CDR3: TGTGCCAGCAGCCAGCGGTCCCCTGGGGAGCTGTTTTTT. This codes for CASSQRSPGELFF. The chain uses TRBV28 and TRBJ2-2; a possible D gene is TRBD2 (5 bases). The CDR3 sequence is 13 residues long. Germline loops: CDR1 MDHEN, CDR2 SYDVKM. V shed 6 bases and J shed 8 bases, with 13 bases lying between them. Filled out from reference TRBV28 and TRBJ2-2, the complete variable domain reads DVKVTQSSRYLVKRTGEKVFLECVQDMDHENMFWYRQDPGLGLRLIYFSYDVKMKEKGDIPEGYSVSREKKERFSLILESASTNQTSMYLCASSQRSPGELFFGEGSRLTVL.

The chain combines TRBV11-2 with TRBJ2-3, with TRBD2 identical over 7 bases. This CDR3 is built from 16 residues. V lost 4 bases, J lost 4 bases, and 11 bases stayed unmatched. CDR1 is SGHAT and CDR2 is FQNNGV in the germline V gene. DNA for the CDR3: TGTGCCAGCAGCTCCAGACTAGCCTCGCCTCCAGATACGCAGTATTTT. As protein: CASSSRLASPPDTQYF.

J is TRBJ1-5 and V is TRBV2; possibly TRBD1 for D (5 bases). The CDR3 consists of 15 residues. Germline loops: CDR1 SNHLY, CDR2 FYNNEI. V was pared by 3 bases and J by 2 bases, with 11 bases between. Written as DNA, the CDR3 is TGTGCCAGCAGTGAGTCCCAGGGTCGCAATCAGCCCCAGCATTTT. Its translation: CASSESQGRNQPQHF.

The table lists this clone with a count of one. V and J are TRBV7-9 and TRBJ1-1, with 8 bases matching TRBD1. V lost 8 bases and J lost 1; bases outside the gene matches: 0. The CDR3 runs to 12 residues. Germline V gene sequence: CDR1 SEHNR, CDR2 FQNEAQ (reference sequence). CDR3 nucleotides: TGTGCCAGCGACAGGGGGAACACTGAAGCTTTCTTT. This translates into CASDRGNTEAFF.

This chain links TRBV29-1 with TRBJ2-1, with a weak D call TRBD2 (6 bases). CDR1 is SQVTM, CDR2 ANQGSEA, per germline. The germline V and J ends were trimmed by 3 bases and 10 bases, with 16 bases remaining between them. The CDR3 extends over 13 amino acids. The CDR3, as DNA: TGCAGCGTTGAGGGGGAGGAGGGATGGGAGCAGTTCTTC. It translates to CSVEGEEGWEQFF.

The chain recombines TRBV7-9 with TRBJ2-3; TRBD2 might be the D (6 bases). Germline V CDR1 and CDR2: SEHNR, FQNEAQ (reference sequence). Trimming left V 5 bases short and J 4 bases short, with 13 bases between. The CDR3 sequence is 14 residues long. The CDR3 sequence: CASSPQASADTQYF. The CDR3 coding sequence is TGTGCCAGCAGCCCCCAAGCTAGCGCAGATACGCAGTATTTT.

The rearrangement uses TRBV30 and TRBJ1-1, with D maybe TRBD1 (5 bases). There are 15 residues in the CDR3. Germline CDR1 reads GTSNPN; CDR2 reads SVGIG (reference sequence). V gave up 3 bases and J gave up 1 base, with 15 bases separating them. CDR3 region: CAWRRRDLGNTEAFF. As DNA, the CDR3 is TGTGCCTGGAGGCGGAGGGACCTGGGGAACACTGAAGCTTTCTTT.

This chain joins TRBV5-8 and TRBJ1-5; D is unclear. V lost 2 bases, J lost 1 base, and 10 bases lay in between. This CDR3 has 15 residues. The germline CDR1 and CDR2 sequences are SGHTS and YDEGEE. The CDR3 nucleotides are TGTGCCAGCAGCTTTAAGAGCGTGAGCAATCAGCCCCAGCATTTT. This encodes CASSFKSVSNQPQHF.

This clone was counted a few times. This sequence joins TRBV7-9 and TRBJ2-6; D is perhaps TRBD1 (6 bases). The germline gives CDR1 SEHNR, CDR2 FQNEAQ (reference sequence). V lost 4 bases and J 4 bases, leaving 17 bases between the germline ends. The CDR3 runs 17 residues. Here the CDR3 DNA reads TGTGCCAGCAGCTCACGGACAGCAGTTGGGGGGGCCAACGTCCTGACTTTC. Its protein is CASSSRTAVGGANVLTF.

V and J are TRBV19 and TRBJ1-4, with D uncertain. Germline V gives CDR1 LNHDA, CDR2 SQIVND (reference sequence). Trimming removed 3 bases at V and 8 bases at J, with 19 bases between. CDR3 length: 16 residues. In DNA, the CDR3 is TGTGCCAGTAGTATGTTTTCGGCAGGCAGCAAAGAAAAACTGTTTTTT. Residues: CASSMFSAGSKEKLFF.

The chain joins TRBV19 to TRBJ1-6; a possible D gene is TRBD1 (5 bases). The CDR3 sequence is 18 residues long. The germline V and J ends were trimmed by 4 bases and 7 bases, with 23 bases remaining between them. Germline V gene data show CDR1 as LNHDA and CDR2 as SQIVND (reference sequence). CDR3 loop: CASSKFPGRLEGNSPLHF. DNA for the CDR3: TGTGCCAGTAGTAAATTTCCGGGACGACTGGAGGGAAATTCACCCCTCCACTTT. The full variable domain, in which reference TRBV19 and TRBJ1-6 provide the parts outside the CDR3, is DGGITQSPKYLFRKEGQNVTLSCEQNLNHDAMYWYRQDPGQGLRLIYYSQIVNDFQKGDIAEGYSVSREKKESFPLTVTSAQKNPTAFYLCASSKFPGRLEGNSPLHFGNGTRLTVT.

The J gene is TRBJ1-2, the V gene TRBV6-5; TRBD1 might be the D (6 bases). The CDR3 consists of 15 residues. Germline V gene data show CDR1 as MNHEY and CDR2 as SVGAGI. V was clipped by 6 bases and J by 4 bases, with 18 bases between them. The CDR3 reads CASRRTGGAGYGYTF. The CDR3 DNA is TGTGCCAGCAGAAGAACGGGGGGCGCAGGCTATGGCTACACCTTC.

In DNA, the CDR3 is TGTGCCAGCGGACAGGGCTCTTACGAGCAGTACTTC. This encodes CASGQGSYEQYF. This rearrangement joins TRBV19 to TRBJ2-7, with 8 bases lining up with TRBD1. The V gene's germline CDR1 is LNHDA and CDR2 SQIVND (reference sequence). CDR3 length: 12 residues. V lost 9 bases, J lost 4 bases, and 5 bases stayed unmatched.

This chain joins TRBV28 and TRBJ2-2; a weak D match, TRBD2 (6 bases). With 2 bases removed from V and 5 bases from J, the gap between germline ends came to 18 bases. Per germline, CDR1 MDHEN and CDR2 SYDVKM. CDR3 length: 17 residues. CDR3 loop: CASSLRVGGTLTGELFF. CDR3 nucleotides: TGTGCCAGCAGTTTAAGGGTTGGGGGGACCTTGACCGGGGAGCTGTTTTTT. Full variable domain (outside the CDR3, taken from reference TRBV28 and TRBJ2-2): DVKVTQSSRYLVKRTGEKVFLECVQDMDHENMFWYRQDPGLGLRLIYFSYDVKMKEKGDIPEGYSVSREKKERFSLILESASTNQTSMYLCASSLRVGGTLTGELFFGEGSRLTVL.

The chain combines TRBV19 with TRBJ2-1; 9 bases fit TRBD2. Germline V gene data show CDR1 as LNHDA and CDR2 as SQIVND (reference sequence). The trim removed 4 bases at V and 5 bases at J, leaving 12 bases unmatched. CDR3 length: 17 residues. CDR3 loop: CASSRTRGGAVDNEQFF. CDR3 bases: TGTGCCAGTAGTAGAACTCGCGGGGGGGCCGTGGACAATGAGCAGTTCTTC.

The V call is TRBV3-1 (or the pseudogene TRBV3-2), the J call TRBJ2-4; 12 nucleotides match TRBD2. Trimming removed 1 base from V and 4 bases from J; junction bases left unmatched: 20. Germline-derived CDR1 and CDR2 are LGHDT and YNNKEL (reference sequence). This CDR3 region has 22 residues. CDR3 in amino acids: CASSQGASGGGGPWISKNIQYF. The CDR3 DNA is TGTGCCAGCAGCCAAGGCGCTAGCGGGGGGGGCGGCCCTTGGATCTCAAAAAACATTCAGTACTTC.

This chain joins TRBV5-4 and TRBJ1-4; D gene ambiguous. V was shortened by 2 bases and J by 1 base, with 6 bases between the two germline ends. Looked up from germline, CDR1 is SGHNT and CDR2 is YYREEE (reference sequence). The CDR3 contains 14 residues. As DNA, the CDR3 is TGTGCCAGCAGCTTTTCCGGAACTAATGAAAAACTGTTTTTT. Protein sequence: CASSFSGTNEKLFF.

This clone was detected only a few times. Other DNA sequences from this sample encode an identical CDR3 as well. The V gene is TRBV3-1 (or the pseudogene TRBV3-2), the J gene TRBJ1-5; 7 bases are shared with TRBD1. V lost 0 bases and J lost 7; bases outside the gene matches: 6. The CDR3 loop spans 15 amino acids. CDR1 and CDR2 from the germline V gene are LGHDT and YNNKEL (reference sequence). In DNA, the CDR3 is TGTGCCAGCAGCCAAGAAGGCCCAGGGGGACAGCCCCAGCATTTT. This sequence encodes CASSQEGPGGQPQHF.

With regard to this clone: Germline is not matched at one junction end, which may reflect a read error. The identical CDR3 is also encoded by other nucleotide sequences in the sample. The rearrangement uses TRBV5-1 and TRBJ2-3; D gene unclear. The germline CDR1 and CDR2 sequences are SGHRS and YFSETQ. The CDR3 is 14 residues long. CDR3 sequence reads: CASSLVQSTDTQYF. DNA of the CDR3: TGCGCCAGCAGTTTGGTCCAAAGCACAGATACGCAGTATTTT.

The chain is built from TRBV6-2 or TRBV6-3 and TRBJ2-2; TRBD2 matches 11 bases. The CDR3 is 16 residues long. Trimming at V came to 4 bases and at J to 7 bases, leaving 8 bases not matched to a gene. Germline V lookup: CDR1 MNHEY, CDR2 SVGEGT. The DNA for the CDR3 is TGTGCCAGCAGTTCCCGTAGCGGGGGGGCGTTCGGGGAGCTGTTTTTT. It yields the protein CASSSRSGGAFGELFF.

The chain joins TRBV5-5 to TRBJ2-1, with D possibly TRBD2 on 5 matching bases. V shed 1 base and J shed 8 bases, with 16 bases lying between them. CDR1 SGHKS and CDR2 YYEKEE come from the germline V gene (reference sequence). This CDR3 comprises 15 residues. This chain's CDR3 is CASSLISVPVDEQFF. The CDR3 DNA sequence: TGTGCCAGCAGCTTGATTAGCGTCCCCGTCGATGAGCAGTTCTTC.

This rearrangement joins TRBV4-1 to TRBJ1-5, with 7 bases that match TRBD1. The CDR3 loop spans 17 amino acids. V gave up 1 base and J gave up 1 base; unmatched junction bases: 7. From germline, CDR1 is MGHRA and CDR2 YSYEKL. The CDR3 loop is CASSQAPGTVSNQPQHF. For the CDR3, the DNA is TGCGCCAGCAGCCAAGCCCCCGGGACAGTCAGCAATCAGCCCCAGCATTTT.

This clone was recorded a few times. The chain joins TRBV9 to TRBJ2-1; D perhaps matches TRBD1 (5 bases). This CDR3 has 15 residues. Germline V gene sequence: CDR1 SGDLS, CDR2 YYNGEE. Trimming took 0 bases from V and 5 from J, leaving 12 bases between them. This CDR3 reads CASSVGGQGNNEQFF. The CDR3 nucleotides are TGTGCCAGCAGCGTAGGAGGTCAGGGCAACAATGAGCAGTTCTTC.

The chain carries TRBV9 and TRBJ2-7; 10 bases map to TRBD1. Unmatched junction bases numbered 4, after V lost 3 bases and J lost 4 bases. The CDR3 runs 14 residues. Germline-derived CDR1 and CDR2 are SGDLS and YYNGEE. CDR3 DNA sequence: TGTGCCAGCAGCGCACCGGGACAGGGGTACGAGCAGTACTTC. Its translation is CASSAPGQGYEQYF. The full variable domain, its missing parts supplied by reference TRBV9 and TRBJ2-7, is DSGVTQTPKHLITATGQRVTLRCSPRSGDLSVYWYQQSLDQGLQFLIQYYNGEERAKGNILERFSAQQFPDLHSELNLSSLELGDSALYFCASSAPGQGYEQYFGPGTRLTVT.

The chain joins TRBV15 to TRBJ2-1; D might be TRBD1 (6 bases). Trimming cost V 0 bases and J 6 bases, with 9 bases left between them. The CDR3 extends over 14 amino acids. Germline assignment: CDR1 LNHNV and CDR2 YYDKDF (reference sequence). In DNA, the CDR3 is TGTGCCACCAGCAGAGATATAGGGGGCAATGAGCAGTTCTTC. Translation gives CATSRDIGGNEQFF.

This rearrangement joins TRBV14 to TRBJ2-6; D not resolved. The V gene's germline CDR1 is SGHDN and CDR2 FVKESK. Trimming left V 1 base short and J 4 bases short, with 8 bases between. The CDR3 runs to 15 residues. CDR3 residues: CASSQGEAGANVLTF. The CDR3 bases are TGTGCCAGCAGCCAAGGAGAGGCCGGGGCCAACGTCCTGACTTTC.

The chain is built from TRBV19 and TRBJ1-5; unclear D gene. The CDR3 extends over 13 amino acids. Trimming took 2 bases from V and 7 from J, leaving 9 bases between them. Germline V gives CDR1 LNHDA, CDR2 SQIVND (reference sequence). CDR3: CASSILQSQPQHF. CDR3 sequence (DNA): TGTGCCAGTAGTATATTGCAGTCCCAGCCCCAGCATTTT.